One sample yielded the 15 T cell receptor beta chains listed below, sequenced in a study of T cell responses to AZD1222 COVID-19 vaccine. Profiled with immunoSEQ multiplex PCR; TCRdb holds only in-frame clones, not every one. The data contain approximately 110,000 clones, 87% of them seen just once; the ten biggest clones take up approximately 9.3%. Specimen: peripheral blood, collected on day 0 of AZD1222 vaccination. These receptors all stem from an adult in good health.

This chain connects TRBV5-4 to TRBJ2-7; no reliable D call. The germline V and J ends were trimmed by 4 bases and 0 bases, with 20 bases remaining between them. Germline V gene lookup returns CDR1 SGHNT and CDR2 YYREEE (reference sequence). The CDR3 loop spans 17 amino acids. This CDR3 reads CASSPNVASASSYEQYF. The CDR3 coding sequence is TGTGCCAGCAGCCCCAATGTTGCTTCAGCCTCCTCCTACGAGCAGTACTTC.

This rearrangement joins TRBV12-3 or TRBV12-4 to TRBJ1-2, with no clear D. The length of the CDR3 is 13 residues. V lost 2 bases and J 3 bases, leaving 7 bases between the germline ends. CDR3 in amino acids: CASSLKAYYGYTF. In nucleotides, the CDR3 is TGTGCCAGCAGTTTAAAGGCGTACTATGGCTACACCTTC.

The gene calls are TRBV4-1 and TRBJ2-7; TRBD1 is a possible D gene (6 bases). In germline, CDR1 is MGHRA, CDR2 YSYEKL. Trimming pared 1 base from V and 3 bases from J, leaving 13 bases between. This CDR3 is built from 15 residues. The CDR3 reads CASSQVATGSYEQYF. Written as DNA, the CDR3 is TGCGCCAGCAGCCAAGTTGCGACAGGCAGCTACGAGCAGTACTTC.

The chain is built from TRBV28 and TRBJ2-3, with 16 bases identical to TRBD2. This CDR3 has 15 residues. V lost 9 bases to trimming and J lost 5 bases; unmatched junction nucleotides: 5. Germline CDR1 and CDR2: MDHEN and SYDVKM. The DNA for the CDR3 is TGTGCCAGTACCGGGACTAGCGGGGGGGTAGATACGCAGTATTTT. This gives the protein CASTGTSGGVDTQYF.

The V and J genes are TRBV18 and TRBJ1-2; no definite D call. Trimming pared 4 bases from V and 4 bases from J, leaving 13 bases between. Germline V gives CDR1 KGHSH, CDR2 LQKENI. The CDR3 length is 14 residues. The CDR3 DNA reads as TGTGCCAGCTCACTAACCCCGGAGGGCTATGGCTACACCTTC. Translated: CASSLTPEGYGYTF.

CDR3 residues: CAWSLGTRGSYEQYF. CDR3 nucleotide sequence: TGTGCCTGGAGCTTGGGGACCCGGGGTTCCTACGAGCAGTACTTC. The V gene is TRBV30, the J gene TRBJ2-7; D may match TRBD1 or TRBD2 (5 bases each). Deletions cut 3 bases from V and 1 base from J, with 16 bases between. Per germline, CDR1 GTSNPN and CDR2 SVGIG (reference sequence). The CDR3 totals 15 residues.

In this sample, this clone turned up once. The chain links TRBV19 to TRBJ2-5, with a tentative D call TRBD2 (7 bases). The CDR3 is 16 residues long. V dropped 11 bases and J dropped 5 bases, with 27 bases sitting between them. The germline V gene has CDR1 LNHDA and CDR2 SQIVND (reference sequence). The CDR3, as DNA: TGTGCCGTTAAGGGGGGCGGGAGAATGGGTCGGGAGACCCAGTACTTC. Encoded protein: CAVKGGGRMGRETQYF.

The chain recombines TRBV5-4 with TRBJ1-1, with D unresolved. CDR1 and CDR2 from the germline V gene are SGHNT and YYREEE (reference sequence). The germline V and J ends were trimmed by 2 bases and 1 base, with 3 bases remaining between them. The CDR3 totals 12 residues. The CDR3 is CASSFSNTEAFF. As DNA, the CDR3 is TGTGCCAGCAGCTTCTCGAACACTGAAGCTTTCTTT.

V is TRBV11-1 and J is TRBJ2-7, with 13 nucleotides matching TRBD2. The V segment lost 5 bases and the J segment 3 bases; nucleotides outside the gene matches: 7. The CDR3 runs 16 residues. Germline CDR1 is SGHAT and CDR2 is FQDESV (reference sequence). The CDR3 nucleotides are TGTGCCAGCAGCCTAGGACTAGCGGGAGCTTACTACGAGCAGTACTTC. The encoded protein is CASSLGLAGAYYEQYF.

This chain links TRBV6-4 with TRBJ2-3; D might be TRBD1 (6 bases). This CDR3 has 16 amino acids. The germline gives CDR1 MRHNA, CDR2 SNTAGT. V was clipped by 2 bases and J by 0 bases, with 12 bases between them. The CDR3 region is CASSDQGQSSTDTQYF. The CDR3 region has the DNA TGTGCCAGCAGTGACCAAGGACAGTCTAGCACAGATACGCAGTATTTT.

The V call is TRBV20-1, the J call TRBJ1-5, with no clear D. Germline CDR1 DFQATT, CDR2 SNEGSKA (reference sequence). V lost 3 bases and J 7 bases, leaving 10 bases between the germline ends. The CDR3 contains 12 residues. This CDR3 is CSASWSGQPQHF. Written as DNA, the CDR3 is TGCAGTGCTAGTTGGTCTGGACAGCCCCAGCATTTT.

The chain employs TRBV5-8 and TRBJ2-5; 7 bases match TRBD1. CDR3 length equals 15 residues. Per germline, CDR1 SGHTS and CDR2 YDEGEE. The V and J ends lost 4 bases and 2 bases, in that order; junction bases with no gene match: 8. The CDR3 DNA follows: TGTGCCAGCAGCCATGGGACAGCGCCGCAAGAGACCCAGTACTTC. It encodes CASSHGTAPQETQYF.

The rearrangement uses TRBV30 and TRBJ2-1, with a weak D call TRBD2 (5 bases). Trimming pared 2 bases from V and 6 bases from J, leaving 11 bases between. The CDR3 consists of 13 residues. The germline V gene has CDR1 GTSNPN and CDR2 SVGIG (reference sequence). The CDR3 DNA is TGTGCCTGGAGTCTCCGGGGTGTCAATGAGCAGTTCTTC. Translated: CAWSLRGVNEQFF.

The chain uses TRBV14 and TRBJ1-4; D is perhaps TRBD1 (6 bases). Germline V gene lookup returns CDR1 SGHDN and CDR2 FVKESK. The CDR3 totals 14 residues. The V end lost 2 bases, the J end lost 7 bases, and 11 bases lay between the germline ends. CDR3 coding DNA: TGTGCCAGCAGCCAATTTGCAGGGGCTGAAAAACTGTTTTTT. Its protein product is CASSQFAGAEKLFF.

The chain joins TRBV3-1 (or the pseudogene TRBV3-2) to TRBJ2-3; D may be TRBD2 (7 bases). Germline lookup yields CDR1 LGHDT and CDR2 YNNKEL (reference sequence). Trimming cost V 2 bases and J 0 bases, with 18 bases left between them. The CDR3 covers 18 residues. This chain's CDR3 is CASSQRGLGGASTDTQYF. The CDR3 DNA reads TGTGCCAGCAGCCAACGGGGGCTAGGGGGGGCCAGCACAGATACGCAGTATTTT.